Following are 15 T cell receptor beta chains from one sample sequenced in a study of follicular helper T cells after annual influenza vaccination. The protocol was immunoSEQ multiplex PCR, while the TCRdb copy is restricted to in-frame clones and leaves out a portion. The sample shows about 5,600 clones, around four fifths of them seen only once. Sample time point: 2015-2016 season, pre-vaccination. Sequencing used CXCR5- memory CD4+ T cells sorted from blood, obtained on the day of influenza vaccination. These receptors were obtained from an adult who received the influenza vaccine.

This clone was counted only a few times. The V and J genes are TRBV7-2 and TRBJ2-7; D might be TRBD2 (6 bases). The CDR3 has 14 amino acids. CDR1 and CDR2 (germline): SGHTA, FQGNSA. Between the trimmed V and J ends, which lost 1 base and 0 bases, there was a span of 7 bases. CDR3 in amino acids: CASSLGRASYEQYF. In DNA, the CDR3 is TGTGCCAGCAGCTTAGGGAGGGCCTCCTACGAGCAGTACTTC.

This chain links TRBV27 with TRBJ2-3; tentative D call: TRBD2 (6 bases). CDR1 is MNHEY and CDR2 is SMNVEV in the germline V gene (reference sequence). This CDR3 contains 15 residues. V dropped 2 bases and J dropped 3 bases, with 12 bases sitting between them. This chain's CDR3 is CASSLRRGLTDTQYF. The CDR3 DNA is TGTGCCAGCAGTTTACGGCGGGGCCTTACAGATACGCAGTATTTT.

CDR3 in amino acids: CASSPSETGDTEAFF. CDR3 coding DNA: TGTGCCAGCTCACCTTCGGAGACAGGGGATACTGAAGCTTTCTTT. The chain links TRBV18 to TRBJ1-1, with 8 bases matching TRBD1. V lost 3 bases to trimming and J lost 5 bases; unmatched junction nucleotides: 8. CDR3 length: 15 residues. Germline V gene data show CDR1 as KGHSH and CDR2 as LQKENI.

CDR3 sequence: CASSLQRNYGYTF. CDR3 bases: TGTGCCAGCAGTCTACAGCGAAACTATGGCTACACCTTC. V usage is TRBV27 and J usage is TRBJ1-2, with no clear D. V was cut by 5 bases and J by 2 bases, with 9 bases left in between. This CDR3 spans 13 amino acids. Germline CDR1 reads MNHEY; CDR2 reads SMNVEV (reference sequence).

This clone was counted once. The chain recombines TRBV10-3 with TRBJ2-5, with D unclear. Germline CDR1 is ENHRY and CDR2 is SYGVKD. The CDR3 extends over 12 amino acids. Trimming left V 2 bases short and J 0 bases short, with 1 base between. CDR3 sequence reads: CAISENQETQYF. The CDR3 coding sequence is TGTGCCATCAGTGAGAACCAAGAGACCCAGTACTTC.

The chain is built from TRBV6-1 and TRBJ2-2; D ambiguous. V lost 8 bases to trimming and J lost 0 bases, with 10 bases between them. CDR1 is MNHNS, CDR2 SASEGT, per germline. The CDR3 sequence is 14 residues long. CDR3 sequence (DNA): TGTGCCAGCCTCCCCGGAACGAACACCGGGGAGCTGTTTTTT. This translates into CASLPGTNTGELFF.

The V gene is TRBV7-2, the J gene TRBJ2-5; tentatively, D is TRBD2 (6 bases). There are 14 residues in the CDR3. The germline gives CDR1 SGHTA, CDR2 FQGNSA. Trimming shortened V by 5 bases and J by 9 bases, and 19 bases separated the two germline ends. The CDR3 nucleotides read TGTGCCAGCAGCCCCGAGGCGGGATTAGGGGCCCAGTACTTC. This sequence encodes CASSPEAGLGAQYF.

In this sample, this clone turned up a few times. The chain links TRBV2 to TRBJ2-7; D call uncertain. Trimming shortened V by 3 bases and J by 7 bases, and 7 bases separated the two germline ends. The CDR3 runs to 11 residues. Germline CDR1 reads SNHLY; CDR2 reads FYNNEI. This chain's CDR3 is CASSEIIEQYF. CDR3 nucleotides: TGTGCCAGCAGTGAGATCATAGAGCAGTACTTC.

The J gene is TRBJ2-3, the V gene TRBV2; D is unresolved. V gave up 6 bases and J gave up 1 base, with 2 bases separating them. Germline V lookup: CDR1 SNHLY, CDR2 FYNNEI. The CDR3 has 11 amino acids. This CDR3 reads CASRGTDTQYF. Here the CDR3 DNA reads TGTGCCAGCAGGGGCACAGATACGCAGTATTTT. Using reference TRBV2 and TRBJ2-3 for the parts outside the CDR3, the full variable domain is EPEVTQTPSHQVTQMGQEVILRCVPISNHLYFYWYRQILGQKVEFLVSFYNNEISEKSEIFDDQFSVERPDGSNFTLKIRSTKLEDSAMYFCASRGTDTQYFGPGTRLTVL.

This chain uses TRBV28 with TRBJ2-5, with D perhaps TRBD1 (5 bases). The J call is uncertain, as TRBJ2-7 better fits the DNA end. Germline CDR1 and CDR2: MDHEN and SYDVKM. The CDR3 extends over 13 amino acids. Here the CDR3 reads CASRGRVVDEQYF. CDR3 DNA: TGTGCCAGCAGGGGGCGCGTTGTCGACGAGCAGTACTTC.

The chain joins TRBV28 to TRBJ2-1; D not resolved. Germline assignment: CDR1 MDHEN and CDR2 SYDVKM. The CDR3 spans 11 residues. V dropped 8 bases and J dropped 16 bases, with 18 bases sitting between them. The CDR3 bases are TGTGCCAGCCGCAGCCCGAAAGGAAAATTCTTC. As protein: CASRSPKGKFF. Supplemented by reference TRBV28 and TRBJ2-1, the full variable domain reads DVKVTQSSRYLVKRTGEKVFLECVQDMDHENMFWYRQDPGLGLRLIYFSYDVKMKEKGDIPEGYSVSREKKERFSLILESASTNQTSMYLCASRSPKGKFFGPGTRLTVL.

This chain links TRBV7-8 with TRBJ2-5, with D tentatively TRBD1 (5 bases). Trimming removed 2 bases at V and 7 bases at J, with 14 bases between. Germline V lookup: CDR1 SGHVS, CDR2 FQNEAQ. The CDR3 has 14 amino acids. In nucleotides, the CDR3 is TGTGCCAGCAGCTTAAGTCAGGGCATCGGGACCCAGTACTTC. As protein: CASSLSQGIGTQYF.

This sequence joins TRBV4-1 and TRBJ2-1; no reliable D call. Per germline, CDR1 MGHRA and CDR2 YSYEKL. CDR3 length: 12 residues. Trimming shortened V by 1 base and J by 7 bases, and 5 bases separated the two germline ends. This CDR3 is CASSQVANEQFF. CDR3 bases: TGCGCCAGCAGCCAAGTGGCAAATGAGCAGTTCTTC.

This chain joins TRBV7-2 and TRBJ1-5; 7 bases line up with TRBD1. CDR1 and CDR2 from the germline V gene are SGHTA and FQGNSA. CDR3 length: 13 residues. With 6 bases clipped from V and 6 bases from J, the junction kept 5 bases outside the gene matches. CDR3 bases: TGTGCCAGCAGTTACAGGGGATCTCAGCCCCAGCATTTT. Its translation is CASSYRGSQPQHF.

The chain has TRBV6-5 and TRBJ2-7; 10 bases map to TRBD2. After removal of 8 bases from V and 6 bases from J, the junction contained 1 base not matched to a gene. CDR3 length equals 11 residues. Germline loops: CDR1 MNHEY, CDR2 SVGAGI. The CDR3 DNA reads TGTGCCAGCCTAGCGGGAGCCGAGCAGTACTTC. Translating gives CASLAGAEQYF.